What follows are 32 T cell receptor beta chains derived from one specimen sequenced in a study of sequential checkpoint blockade in melanoma. Profiled with immunoSEQ multiplex PCR; TCRdb holds only in-frame clones, not every one. This sample has thousands of clones, with under 20% found just once. Treatment of the sample: randomized to nivolumab then ipilimumab (arm A) or the reverse (arm B). This material consisted of tumor tissue (inferred from file names), taken from a patient given nivolumab and ipilimumab in sequence. The receptor source for this set is a human patient with melanoma. Some clones in this sample may be carry-over from other donors' samples.

J is TRBJ2-7 and V is TRBV6-8, with TRBD1 matching 9 bases. Trimming took 6 bases from V and 8 from J; bases not matched to a gene: 11. This CDR3 is built from 14 residues. CDR1 MNHGY and CDR2 SAAAGT come from the germline V gene. CDR3 in amino acids: CASRPGQGRGQQYF. DNA of the CDR3: TGTGCCAGCAGGCCGGGACAGGGCCGCGGGCAGCAGTACTTC.

This clone was recorded a few times. The CDR3 coding sequence is TGTGCCAGCAGGAGGGATCGGAACACCATATATTTT. Encoded protein: CASRRDRNTIYF. The V gene is TRBV6-8, the J gene TRBJ1-3; no firm D call. There are 12 residues in the CDR3. Trimming shortened V by 6 bases and J by 7 bases, and 10 bases separated the two germline ends. CDR1 and CDR2 from the germline V gene are MNHGY and SAAAGT.

The chain is built from TRBV5-1 and TRBJ1-3; no definite D call. The germline CDR1 and CDR2 sequences are SGHRS and YFSETQ. The length of the CDR3 is 14 residues. Trimming removed 3 bases at V and 2 bases at J, with 9 bases between. The CDR3 bases are TGCGCCAGCAGCTATTCACCTCCTGGAAACACCATATATTTT. Translation gives CASSYSPPGNTIYF.

In this sample, this clone turned up a few times. J is TRBJ2-7 and V is TRBV6-8; D gene uncertain. From germline, CDR1 is MNHGY and CDR2 SAAAGT. The CDR3 length is 13 residues. Trimming shortened V by 2 bases and J by 0 bases, and 5 bases separated the two germline ends. CDR3 sequence: CASSYRNSYEQYF. The CDR3 DNA reads TGTGCCAGCAGTTACCGTAACTCCTACGAGCAGTACTTC.

V usage is TRBV5-1 and J usage is TRBJ1-1, with a possible D match to TRBD1 (6 bases). This CDR3 spans 16 amino acids. Germline V lookup: CDR1 SGHRS, CDR2 YFSETQ. V was trimmed by 0 bases and J by 0 bases, leaving 12 bases between them. This CDR3 is CASSLEIQGMNTEAFF. CDR3 coding DNA: TGCGCCAGCAGCTTGGAGATACAGGGAATGAACACTGAAGCTTTCTTT.

This clone was picked up a small number of times. The rearrangement uses TRBV19 and TRBJ1-5; TRBD1 aligns across 7 bases. Germline lookup yields CDR1 LNHDA and CDR2 SQIVND (reference sequence). The trim removed 8 bases at V and 1 base at J, leaving 8 bases unmatched. The CDR3 extends over 15 amino acids. The CDR3 nucleotides read TGTGCCAGTTTACAGGGGTTCGGGAGCAATCAGCCCCAGCATTTT. Translated, it gives CASLQGFGSNQPQHF.

This clone came up a few times. Its ends do not fully match the called genes, so a read error is possible. The chain carries TRBV7-1 and TRBJ2-7; 9 bases fit TRBD2. TRBV7-1 is given ORF status, its function remaining uncertain. The CDR3 has 13 residues. DNA for the CDR3: TGTGCCAGCACCCTGGGTAGCGGGGGAAGGATATCCTTC. Translated: CASTLGSGGRISF.

This clone was counted a few times. The rearrangement uses TRBV6-7 and TRBJ1-1, with 7 positions matching TRBD1. TRBV6-7 falls under the ORF class, with uncertain function. V gave up 8 bases and J gave up 6 bases; unmatched junction bases: 3. The CDR3 totals 11 residues. The CDR3 loop reads CASYRGPEAFF. As DNA, the CDR3 is TGTGCCAGCTATAGGGGGCCTGAAGCTTTCTTT.

This clone was seen a handful of times. This chain uses TRBV2 with TRBJ1-5; no definite D call. The V end was cut by 0 bases, the J end by 0 bases, with 12 bases between. From germline, CDR1 is SNHLY and CDR2 FYNNEI. CDR3 length: 17 amino acids. The CDR3 DNA sequence: TGTGCCAGCAGTGAAGCGCTTCCACAGTATAGCAATCAGCCCCAGCATTTT. This encodes CASSEALPQYSNQPQHF.

Within the sample, this clone is medium-sized. The J gene is TRBJ2-1, the V gene TRBV11-3; 7 positions match TRBD2. V lost 4 bases to trimming and J lost 0 bases; unmatched junction nucleotides: 12. The CDR3 loop spans 18 amino acids. CDR1 SGHNT and CDR2 YENEEA come from the germline V gene. The CDR3 DNA is TGTGCCAGCAGCTCTGAACAAGGAGCGGGGAGCTCCTACAATGAGCAGTTCTTC. Protein sequence: CASSSEQGAGSSYNEQFF.

The chain employs TRBV28 and TRBJ1-1; 8 bases fit TRBD1. Germline V gene lookup returns CDR1 MDHEN and CDR2 SYDVKM. V lost 6 bases and J lost 4; bases outside the gene matches: 7. The CDR3 has 14 amino acids. This CDR3 reads CASREDRVRTEAFF. CDR3 DNA sequence: TGTGCCAGCAGGGAGGACAGGGTGCGCACTGAAGCTTTCTTT.

The V gene is TRBV11-3, the J gene TRBJ2-3, with 8 bases identical to TRBD1. The V and J ends lost 2 bases and 3 bases, in that order; junction bases with no gene match: 10. Germline-derived CDR1 and CDR2 are SGHNT and YENEEA. The length of the CDR3 is 17 residues. CDR3 bases: TGTGCCAGCAGCTTATTCCTCGTCCAGGGGGCAACAGATACGCAGTATTTT. Translated: CASSLFLVQGATDTQYF.

This clone has more than one count but fewer than ten. The chain combines TRBV11-3 with TRBJ2-7; no clear D gene. The CDR3 covers 14 residues. The germline V gene encodes CDR1 SGHNT and CDR2 YENEEA. Trimming left V 2 bases short and J 2 bases short, with 10 bases between. CDR3 protein: CASSLSGLPYEQYF. CDR3 sequence (DNA): TGTGCCAGCAGCTTATCCGGGTTACCCTACGAGCAGTACTTC.

At least ten counts were recorded for this clone. This rearrangement joins TRBV11-3 to TRBJ1-4; D gene uncertain. The V and J ends lost 3 bases and 8 bases respectively, with 16 bases between them. There are 15 residues in the CDR3. From germline, CDR1 is SGHNT and CDR2 YENEEA. The CDR3: CASSLARTGKEKLFF. CDR3 DNA: TGTGCCAGCAGCTTGGCCCGCACGGGGAAGGAAAAACTGTTTTTT.

V and J are TRBV6-8 and TRBJ1-4; unclear D gene. This CDR3 is 14 amino acids long. V was shortened by 3 bases and J by 7 bases, with 12 bases between the two germline ends. The germline CDR1 and CDR2 sequences are MNHGY and SAAAGT. CDR3 in DNA: TGTGCCAGCAGTTATAACCGGCGAGGTGAAAAACTGTTTTTT. This translates into CASSYNRRGEKLFF.

The chain links TRBV5-1 to TRBJ1-6, with 7 positions matching TRBD1. Germline loops: CDR1 SGHRS, CDR2 YFSETQ. J was trimmed by 4 bases and V by 2 bases; bases with no gene match: 6. CDR3 length: 16 residues. CDR3 DNA: TGCGCCAGCAGCTTATCAGGGGGGAAGTATAATTCACCCCTCCACTTT. Amino acid sequence: CASSLSGGKYNSPLHF. The entire variable domain, with the rest obtained from reference TRBV5-1 and TRBJ1-6, is as follows: KAGVTQTPRYLIKTRGQQVTLSCSPISGHRSVSWYQQTPGQGLQFLFEYFSETQRNKGNFPGRFSGRQFSNSRSEMNVSTLELGDSALYLCASSLSGGKYNSPLHFGNGTRLTVT.

The J gene is TRBJ2-5, the V gene TRBV23-1, with D unresolved. TRBV23-1 is marked as an open reading frame, function uncertain. Trimming shortened V by 6 bases and J by 2 bases, and 22 bases separated the two germline ends. CDR3 length: 17 amino acids. CDR3 residues: CASSQDWGKGQQETQYF. The DNA for the CDR3 is TGCGCCAGCAGCCAAGATTGGGGTAAAGGGCAGCAAGAGACCCAGTACTTC.

Only a few counts were recorded for this clone. The chain combines TRBV30 with TRBJ1-2; no definite D call. Germline-derived CDR1 and CDR2 are GTSNPN and SVGIG (reference sequence). The CDR3 contains 13 residues. Deletions cut 4 bases from V and 3 bases from J, with 12 bases between. The CDR3 sequence: CAWNPRADYGYTF. DNA for the CDR3: TGTGCCTGGAACCCCCGAGCAGACTATGGCTACACCTTC.

V gene TRBV25-1 combines with J gene TRBJ2-3, with 7 bases identical to TRBD1. Germline assignment: CDR1 MGHDK and CDR2 SYGVNS. V lost 2 bases and J lost 10; bases outside the gene matches: 12. The CDR3 sequence is 15 residues long. CDR3: CASSESLWGQGAQYF. In nucleotides, the CDR3 is TGTGCCAGCAGTGAAAGTTTGTGGGGTCAGGGGGCGCAGTATTTT.

The chain couples TRBV5-1 to TRBJ1-3; possible D gene TRBD1, 6 bases. The V end was cut by 0 bases, the J end by 3 bases, with 10 bases between. Germline CDR1 and CDR2: SGHRS and YFSETQ. This CDR3 contains 15 residues. The DNA for the CDR3 is TGCGCCAGCAGCTTGGTACAGGGATTTGGAAACACCATATATTTT. Translated, it gives CASSLVQGFGNTIYF.

This chain connects TRBV30 to TRBJ2-3; 14 bases fit TRBD2. In germline, CDR1 is GTSNPN, CDR2 SVGIG (reference sequence). This CDR3 spans 15 amino acids. Trimming at V came to 3 bases and at J to 7 bases, leaving 6 bases not matched to a gene. CDR3 DNA: TGTGCCTGGAGGGGACTAGCGGGGGCCCTAAATACGCAGTATTTT. Its protein is CAWRGLAGALNTQYF.

This clone counts as medium-sized. The chain carries TRBV9 and TRBJ2-7; no clear D gene. Germline V lookup: CDR1 SGDLS, CDR2 YYNGEE. The ends were cut back, 0 bases at V and 2 bases at J, with 6 bases in the middle. The CDR3 is made up of 13 amino acids. The CDR3 DNA sequence: TGTGCCAGCAGCGTAGAGGGCACCTACGAGCAGTACTTC. Protein product: CASSVEGTYEQYF.

This chain connects TRBV6-1 to TRBJ2-2, with D perhaps TRBD1 or TRBD2 (5 bases each). The ends were cut back, 1 base at V and 5 bases at J, with 8 bases in the middle. The V gene's germline CDR1 is MNHNS and CDR2 SASEGT. This CDR3 is built from 14 residues. Here the CDR3 DNA reads TGTGCCAGCAGTGAAGTGGGGGATACCGGGGAGCTGTTTTTT. Its protein is CASSEVGDTGELFF.

This clone is medium-sized (0.01 to 0.1%) within its sample. This chain uses TRBV11-3 with TRBJ2-7; 10 bases are shared with TRBD2. The length of the CDR3 is 14 residues. Looked up from germline, CDR1 is SGHNT and CDR2 is YENEEA. V shed 6 bases and J 0 bases; nucleotides not matched to a gene: 2. This CDR3 reads CASRKRGGSYEQYF. The DNA of the CDR3 is TGTGCCAGCAGGAAGCGGGGGGGCTCCTACGAGCAGTACTTC.

V usage is TRBV6-8 and J usage is TRBJ2-5; no clear D gene. CDR1 is MNHGY and CDR2 is SAAAGT in the germline V gene. V dropped 2 bases and J dropped 0 bases, with 4 bases sitting between them. CDR3 length: 13 residues. This CDR3 is CASSYVNQETQYF. The DNA of the CDR3 is TGTGCCAGCAGTTACGTTAACCAAGAGACCCAGTACTTC.

This clone was recorded many times. The CDR3 DNA is TGTGCCAGCAGCTTGAGGGACAGGGCCTATGGCTACACCTTC. As protein: CASSLRDRAYGYTF. The gene calls are TRBV11-3 and TRBJ1-2; 9 positions match TRBD1. J lost 4 bases, V lost 3 bases, and 3 bases had no gene match. CDR1 is SGHNT, CDR2 YENEEA, per germline. CDR3 length equals 14 residues. The whole variable domain, filled in from reference TRBV11-3 and TRBJ1-2, reads EAGVVQSPRYKIIEKKQPVAFWCNPISGHNTLYWYLQNLGQGPELLIRYENEEAVDDSQLPKDRFSAERLKGVDSTLKIQPAELGDSAVYLCASSLRDRAYGYTFGSGTRLTVV.

The sample holds many counts of this clone. The chain has TRBV11-3 and TRBJ2-1, with 10 bases matching TRBD2. The CDR3 runs 15 residues. J lost 4 bases, V lost 5 bases, and 5 bases had no gene match. CDR1 and CDR2 from the germline V gene are SGHNT and YENEEA. The DNA of the CDR3 is TGTGCCAGCAGCCCACAGCGGGGGGGGTACAATGAGCAGTTCTTC. Translated: CASSPQRGGYNEQFF.

This clone was recorded many times. This rearrangement joins TRBV23-1 to TRBJ2-1, with TRBD1 matching 7 bases. TRBV23-1 is placed among ORFs of uncertain function. J gave up 8 bases and V 6 bases, and 16 bases lay outside the gene matches. CDR3 size: 16 residues. CDR3 coding DNA: TGCGCCAGCAGCCAAGGGTTCTCAGGGGGAAATCATGAGCAGTTCTTC. Residues: CASSQGFSGGNHEQFF.

There are many counts of this clone. Here the CDR3 DNA reads TGTGCCAGCAGCGGAGATAGGGGACAGGGGCTCCGACGTGGCTACACCTTC. Translating it yields CASSGDRGQGLRRGYTF. This chain uses TRBV11-3 with TRBJ1-2; 10 positions agree with TRBD1. The CDR3 has 17 amino acids. With V trimmed by 5 bases and J by 7 bases, 16 bases remained unmatched. CDR1 is SGHNT, CDR2 YENEEA, per germline.

This clone was found a few times. This chain connects TRBV28 to TRBJ1-2; D gene unclear. The CDR3 has 14 amino acids. Germline-derived CDR1 and CDR2 are MDHEN and SYDVKM. V gave up 6 bases and J gave up 0 bases, with 11 bases separating them. CDR3 residues: CASREGGANYGYTF. DNA of the CDR3: TGTGCCAGCAGGGAAGGAGGAGCTAACTATGGCTACACCTTC.

The rearrangement links TRBV9 to TRBJ2-2; no definite D call. Between the trimmed V and J ends, which lost 7 bases and 0 bases, there was a span of 10 bases. This CDR3 has 14 residues. From germline, CDR1 is SGDLS and CDR2 YYNGEE. For the CDR3, the DNA is TGTGCCAGCTATTTCGAACCGAACACCGGGGAGCTGTTTTTT. This gives the protein CASYFEPNTGELFF.

The table lists this clone with a few counts. The CDR3: CASSYREASNSPLHF. The CDR3 DNA is TGTGCCAGCAGTTACAGGGAAGCTTCTAATTCACCCCTCCACTTT. V gene TRBV6-8 combines with J gene TRBJ1-6; D is ambiguous. The CDR3 runs to 15 residues. The germline V and J ends were trimmed by 2 bases and 6 bases, with 11 bases remaining between them. In germline, CDR1 is MNHGY, CDR2 SAAAGT.